This TCR beta chain comes out of a study of human T cells and chemical hapten exposure. Study-wide points: Expanded TCRs grouped into significantly more large CDR3 similarity clusters than controls produced.

This clonotype was picked up a small number of times. What it recognizes is unknown. What the library attached to individual cDNA molecules were unique molecular identifiers. TCRdb redid the calling of the RACE reads with MiXCR, one entry per CDR3 protein. Of about 110,000 distinct CDR3 sequences listed, roughly a tenth were seen once; the top ten hold 2.5% to 3.5%. With V trimmed by 5 bases and J by 5 bases, 8 bases remained unmatched. This CDR3 comprises 16 residues. From germline, CDR1 is SEHNR and CDR2 FQNEAQ (reference sequence). Specified time point: patch test 2, 6 weeks after DPC sensitization. The treatment is: therapeutic diphenylcyclopropenone sensitization with weekly scalp DPC.

The receptor was derived from a woman aged 40 to 50 with alopecia areata. Some clones in this sample may be carry-over from other donors' samples. The gene calls are TRBV7-9 and TRBJ2-2; the match to TRBD1 covers 10 bases. Sample: whole blood, taken in connection with sensitization to the hapten diphenylcyclopropenone (DPC). The CDR3 nucleotides are TGTGCCAGCAGCAGACCAATGGGACAGGGGACCGGGGAGCTGTTTTTT. This codes for CASSRPMGQGTGELFF.